This T cell receptor beta chain was recorded in a study of T cells after yellow fever vaccination. A remark on this clonotype: What it binds is not known.

The CDR3 loop spans 16 amino acids. The V end was cut by 10 bases, the J end by 1 base, with 20 bases between. Germline loops: CDR1 SEHNR, CDR2 FQNEAQ (reference sequence). Study conclusions and caveats: Bulk-population clonotypes that are abundant could appear as contaminants in FACS-sorted repertoires. After the booster, about 95% of CD4 and about 90% of CD8 primary-response clones were re-detected. Researchers report a weaker secondary response that nonetheless peaked faster, day 5 versus 15.

Synthesis of TCR cDNA relied on 5'RACE template switching, which attached a universal primer site and UMIs. Using its own MiXCR run on the 5' RACE reads, TCRdb lists one record per CDR3 protein. The data hold roughly 400,000 distinct CDR3 sequences, with over 15% observed a single time. Sequenced here: PBMCs, sampled before the yellow fever booster vaccination. The chain has TRBV7-9 and TRBJ1-3; perhaps TRBD1 as D (5 bases). This receptor was obtained from a man aged 18 to 29 who received the YFV17D yellow fever vaccine. CDR3 region: CAIGAPAGSSGNTIYF. CDR3 DNA sequence: TGTGCCATAGGGGCACCGGCAGGTTCGTCTGGAAACACCATATATTTT. The full variable domain, completed using reference TRBV7-9 and TRBJ1-3, is DTGVSQNPRHKITKRGQNVTFRCDPISEHNRLYWYRQTLGQGPEFLTYFQNEAQLEKSRLLSDRFSAERPKGSFSTLEIQRTEQGDSAMYLCAIGAPAGSSGNTIYFGEGSWLTVV.